Following are 24 T cell receptor beta chains from one sample sequenced in a study of CD8 T cells in Susac syndrome. The authors reverse transcribed roughly 0.5 to 1 ug RNA with random hexamers. TCRdb re-derived calls from the immunoSEQ multiplex PCR reads in MiXCR, one entry per CDR3 protein. The data show around 71,000 distinct CDR3 sequences, with about 92% seen just once and roughly 0.16% held by the top ten. The sample was CD4+ T cells from PBMCs. The receptors derive from a human donor with Susac syndrome.

The chain uses TRBV28 and TRBJ1-1, with 7 bases identical to TRBD1. The junction had 8 bases not matched to a gene; V was cut back by 4 bases and J by 0 bases. Looked up from germline, CDR1 is MDHEN and CDR2 is SYDVKM. The CDR3 length is 16 residues. CDR3 in amino acids: CASSSPWTGMNTEAFF. The CDR3 coding sequence is TGTGCCAGCAGTTCCCCCTGGACAGGTATGAACACTGAAGCTTTCTTT. Full variable domain (outside the CDR3, taken from reference TRBV28 and TRBJ1-1): DVKVTQSSRYLVKRTGEKVFLECVQDMDHENMFWYRQDPGLGLRLIYFSYDVKMKEKGDIPEGYSVSREKKERFSLILESASTNQTSMYLCASSSPWTGMNTEAFFGQGTRLTVV.

This chain joins TRBV28 and TRBJ1-5; 7 bases align to TRBD1. The CDR3 length is 14 residues. J lost 7 bases, V lost 1 base, and 4 bases had no gene match. The germline V gene encodes CDR1 MDHEN and CDR2 SYDVKM. The CDR3 loop is CASSLSGGGQPQHF. DNA of the CDR3: TGTGCCAGCAGTTTATCAGGGGGAGGGCAGCCCCAGCATTTT.

The chain recombines TRBV20-1 with TRBJ1-1; D might be TRBD1 (5 bases). Germline V gene sequence: CDR1 DFQATT, CDR2 SNEGSKA (reference sequence). The CDR3 is 15 residues long. V lost 1 base to trimming and J lost 0 bases, with 12 bases between them. The CDR3 nucleotides are TGCAGTGCTAGAGGGGGGTCCGTGGTGAACACTGAAGCTTTCTTT. Amino acid sequence: CSARGGSVVNTEAFF.

The chain couples TRBV25-1 to TRBJ2-1; 13 bases are shared with TRBD2. Germline V gene data show CDR1 as MGHDK and CDR2 as SYGVNS. This CDR3 is 19 amino acids long. With V trimmed by 4 bases and J by 5 bases, 14 bases remained unmatched. The CDR3 spells CASSGRLGLAGSRNNEQFF. CDR3 in DNA: TGTGCCAGCAGTGGACGACTGGGACTAGCGGGGTCTCGAAACAATGAGCAGTTCTTC.

The chain couples TRBV28 to TRBJ1-4, with a weak D call TRBD1 (5 bases). Germline V lookup: CDR1 MDHEN, CDR2 SYDVKM. The ends were cut back, 3 bases at V and 8 bases at J, with 13 bases in the middle. The CDR3 loop spans 14 amino acids. CDR3 in DNA: TGTGCCAGCAGTTTTTTCAGGGTGGGCGAAAAACTGTTTTTT. It specifies CASSFFRVGEKLFF.

This chain connects TRBV6-6 to TRBJ2-2; 7 bases are shared with TRBD2. Germline assignment: CDR1 MNHNY and CDR2 SVGAGI (reference sequence). The CDR3 is 16 amino acids. V shed 0 bases, J shed 4 bases, and the junction held 5 bases outside the gene matches. CDR3 region: CASSYSRSGGTGELFF. The CDR3 coding sequence is TGTGCCAGCAGTTACTCTCGCTCGGGGGGCACCGGGGAGCTGTTTTTT.

This chain connects TRBV18 to TRBJ2-2; possibly TRBD1 for D (6 bases). Trimming took 6 bases from V and 4 from J, leaving 18 bases between them. The CDR3 contains 16 residues. Germline V lookup: CDR1 KGHSH, CDR2 LQKENI. In nucleotides, the CDR3 is TGTGCCAGCTCGTCAAGCCCCGCCAGGGGCACCGGGGAGCTGTTTTTT. Its protein is CASSSSPARGTGELFF.

The J gene is TRBJ2-4, the V gene TRBV28; D not certain. This CDR3 is 14 amino acids long. With 2 bases removed from V and 3 bases from J, the gap between germline ends came to 8 bases. The germline CDR1 and CDR2 sequences are MDHEN and SYDVKM. The CDR3 coding sequence is TGTGCCAGCAGTTTAGGCCAGCGCAAAAACATTCAGTACTTC. Its translation is CASSLGQRKNIQYF.

The V and J genes are TRBV19 and TRBJ2-5; 8 positions match TRBD2. V was pared by 6 bases and J by 5 bases, with 11 bases of the junction left unmatched. Germline CDR1 is LNHDA and CDR2 is SQIVND (reference sequence). The CDR3 has 15 residues. CDR3 sequence: CASRWGGAGVETQYF. CDR3 DNA: TGTGCCAGTAGGTGGGGAGGAGCGGGGGTGGAGACCCAGTACTTC.

This clonotype was detected only once. The chain links TRBV11-3 to TRBJ2-3, with no clear D. V shed 4 bases and J shed 8 bases, with 10 bases lying between them. The CDR3 loop spans 12 amino acids. Germline values: CDR1 SGHNT, CDR2 YENEEA. The CDR3 DNA sequence: TGTGCCAGCAGCTCGACACTAACTACGCAGTATTTT. Protein: CASSSTLTTQYF.

The gene calls are TRBV7-9 and TRBJ2-5; 11 nucleotides match TRBD1. Germline CDR1 and CDR2: SEHNR and FQNEAQ (reference sequence). The V and J ends lost 9 bases and 3 bases, in that order; junction bases with no gene match: 9. The CDR3 is 15 residues long. The chain's CDR3 is CASSKRTGGKETQYF. CDR3 DNA sequence: TGTGCCAGTTCTAAACGGACAGGGGGCAAAGAGACCCAGTACTTC.

The rearrangement joins TRBV19 to TRBJ2-3; possible D gene TRBD1, 5 bases. CDR3 length: 14 residues. V lost 6 bases to trimming and J lost 0 bases, with 10 bases between them. Germline lookup yields CDR1 LNHDA and CDR2 SQIVND (reference sequence). CDR3 protein: CASRVTASTDTQYF. The CDR3 bases are TGTGCCAGTAGGGTGACAGCTAGCACAGATACGCAGTATTTT.

V and J are TRBV4-2 and TRBJ1-4; tentative D call: TRBD1 (6 bases). This CDR3 is 17 amino acids long. Germline V lookup: CDR1 LGHNA, CDR2 YNFKEQ. With 4 bases removed from V and 2 bases from J, the gap between germline ends came to 17 bases. The CDR3 here is CASSPRQQGRTNEKLFF. DNA of the CDR3: TGTGCCAGCAGCCCCCGTCAACAGGGAAGGACTAATGAAAAACTGTTTTTT.

The chain joins TRBV6-2 or TRBV6-3 to TRBJ1-5; 7 positions agree with TRBD1. The CDR3 spans 15 residues. Trimming cost V 6 bases and J 3 bases; bases outside gene matches: 8. CDR1 and CDR2 from the germline V gene are MNHEY and SVGEGT. In DNA form, the CDR3 reads TGTGCCAGCAGCCCTCGACAGGGCGTCAATCAGCCCCAGCATTTT. The encoded protein is CASSPRQGVNQPQHF.

The chain carries TRBV9 and TRBJ2-7; the match to TRBD1 covers 10 bases. After removal of 3 bases from V and 3 bases from J, the junction contained 3 bases not matched to a gene. The length of the CDR3 is 14 residues. Germline lookup yields CDR1 SGDLS and CDR2 YYNGEE. The CDR3 here is CASSAGTGDYEQYF. For the CDR3, the DNA is TGTGCCAGCAGCGCCGGGACAGGGGACTACGAGCAGTACTTC.

This clonotype was seen only a few times. J is TRBJ2-7 and V is TRBV5-1; no clear D gene. The length of the CDR3 is 14 residues. CDR1 is SGHRS, CDR2 YFSETQ, per germline. The V end lost 5 bases, the J end lost 2 bases, and 14 bases lay between the germline ends. In DNA form, the CDR3 reads TGCGCCAGCAGAGAGGACCTTTTTACCTACGAGCAGTACTTC. Protein sequence: CASREDLFTYEQYF.

This clonotype was counted once. The gene calls are TRBV30 and TRBJ2-7; D remains unclear. Trimming removed 0 bases at V and 7 bases at J, with 10 bases between. Germline V gives CDR1 GTSNPN, CDR2 SVGIG (reference sequence). CDR3 size: 12 residues. The CDR3 is CAWSVRLEEQYF. The CDR3 DNA follows: TGTGCCTGGAGTGTACGGCTCGAGGAGCAGTACTTC.

This chain's CDR3 is CATSDRGGLQPQHF. In nucleotides, the CDR3 is TGTGCCACCAGTGATAGGGGGGGCCTCCAGCCCCAGCATTTT. The V and J genes are TRBV24-1 and TRBJ1-5; tentatively, D is TRBD1 (6 bases). Germline V gene data show CDR1 as KGHDR and CDR2 as SFDVKD. CDR3 size: 14 residues. Trimming left V 3 bases short and J 7 bases short, with 12 bases between.

The chain employs TRBV7-9 and TRBJ1-5; no definite D call. CDR3 length equals 13 residues. The germline V gene encodes CDR1 SEHNR and CDR2 FQNEAQ (reference sequence). The germline V and J ends were trimmed by 2 bases and 6 bases, with 8 bases remaining between them. The CDR3 DNA sequence: TGTGCCAGCAGCTTAATGGAGGGTCAGCCCCAGCATTTT. Translating it yields CASSLMEGQPQHF.

J is TRBJ1-1 and V is TRBV5-1, with D perhaps matching TRBD1 (6 bases). Germline V gene sequence: CDR1 SGHRS, CDR2 YFSETQ. The CDR3 spans 16 residues. V lost 5 bases and J lost 0, with 17 bases in between. CDR3 in DNA: TGCGCCAGCAGAGGGCGGACAGAAATCATGAACACTGAAGCTTTCTTT. This sequence encodes CASRGRTEIMNTEAFF.

The chain links TRBV28 to TRBJ2-5; either TRBD1 or TRBD2 may fit D (6 bases each). This CDR3 region has 15 residues. The germline V and J ends were trimmed by 4 bases and 1 base, with 13 bases remaining between them. Germline V gives CDR1 MDHEN, CDR2 SYDVKM. This chain's CDR3 is CASSSPPGAQETQYF. The DNA for the CDR3 is TGTGCCAGCAGTTCCCCACCGGGGGCCCAAGAGACCCAGTACTTC.

The genes are TRBV20-1 and TRBJ1-1; D is possibly TRBD1 (5 bases). The V end lost 5 bases, the J end lost 5 bases, and 6 bases lay between the germline ends. Germline V gene sequence: CDR1 DFQATT, CDR2 SNEGSKA (reference sequence). The CDR3 has 10 amino acids. The CDR3 region has the DNA TGCAGTGCTCCAGGGACTGAAGCTTTCTTT. This encodes CSAPGTEAFF.

This chain uses TRBV7-2 with TRBJ2-7, with D perhaps matching TRBD2 (6 bases). V lost 4 bases, J lost 4 bases, and 14 bases lay in between. Germline V gene sequence: CDR1 SGHTA, CDR2 FQGNSA. There are 14 residues in the CDR3. The CDR3, as DNA: TGTGCCAGCAGCTCAGAACGGGGGTTTTACGAGCAGTACTTC. Its protein product is CASSSERGFYEQYF.

The CDR3 nucleotides read TGTGCCAGCAGCATTGACGGCTTTGGAGACACTGAAGCTTTCTTT. Translation: CASSIDGFGDTEAFF. The genes are TRBV9 and TRBJ1-1, with D hard to call. Trimming removed 4 bases from V and 3 bases from J, with 16 bases in between. The germline gives CDR1 SGDLS, CDR2 YYNGEE. This CDR3 region has 15 residues.